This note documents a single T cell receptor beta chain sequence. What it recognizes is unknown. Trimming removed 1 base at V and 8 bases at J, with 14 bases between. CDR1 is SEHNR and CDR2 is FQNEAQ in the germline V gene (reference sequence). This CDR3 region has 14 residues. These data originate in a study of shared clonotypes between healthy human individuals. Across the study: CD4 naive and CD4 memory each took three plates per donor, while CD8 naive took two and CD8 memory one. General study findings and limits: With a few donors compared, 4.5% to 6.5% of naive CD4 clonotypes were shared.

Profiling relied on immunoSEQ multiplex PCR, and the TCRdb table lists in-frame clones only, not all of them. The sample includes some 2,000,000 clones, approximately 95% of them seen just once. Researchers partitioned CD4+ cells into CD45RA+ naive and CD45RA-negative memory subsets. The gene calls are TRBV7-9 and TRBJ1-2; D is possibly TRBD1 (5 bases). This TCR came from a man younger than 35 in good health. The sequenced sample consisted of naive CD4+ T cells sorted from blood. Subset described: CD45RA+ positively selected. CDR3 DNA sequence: TGTGCCAGCAGCTTAGAAGGGAGTAGGGGCGGCTACACCTTC. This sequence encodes CASSLEGSRGGYTF.